Listed below are T cell receptor beta chains from one sample, sequenced in a study of sequential checkpoint blockade in melanoma. Clones were read by immunoSEQ multiplex PCR, and TCRdb kept only the in-frame ones, dropping some. The data contain tens of thousands of clones, over 80% of them singletons. Here the sequenced sample was CD8+ T cells sorted from blood (inferred from file names), taken from a patient given nivolumab and ipilimumab in sequence. Source of these receptors: a human donor with melanoma. The CDR3 runs from the conserved cysteine through the conserved F or W. The order of the fields is D gene, clone size, J gene, V gene, CDR3 protein, CDR3 DNA. A D gene is named only where the DNA matches it firmly. Only some rows state a clone size, as once, few, many or a class for expanded clones.

TRBD2	-	TRBJ2-2	TRBV7-9	CASSPIAGRNTGELFF	TGTGCCAGCAGCCCCATAGCGGGAAGGAACACCGGGGAGCTGTTTTTT
-	few	TRBJ2-1	TRBV27	CASGAQGREQFF	TGTGCCAGCGGAGCACAGGGAAGGGAGCAGTTCTTC
-	-	TRBJ2-7	TRBV19	CASSILSGFGYEQYF	TGTGCCAGTAGTATTTTGTCCGGGTTCGGGTACGAGCAGTACTTC
TRBD1	-	TRBJ1-1	TRBV25-1	CASSGPHTGVPEAFF	TGTGCCAGCAGTGGGCCCCATACAGGGGTCCCTGAAGCTTTCTTT
-	-	TRBJ1-1	TRBV4-3	CASSHSQGLNTEAFF	TGCGCCAGCAGCCACTCACAGGGATTGAACACTGAAGCTTTCTTT
-	-	TRBJ1-1	TRBV25-1	CASSEGDEAFF	TGTGCCAGCAGTGAAGGAGACGAAGCTTTCTTT
TRBD1	-	TRBJ1-2	TRBV18	CASSPTGSNYGYTF	TGTGCCAGCTCACCGACAGGGAGTAACTATGGCTACACCTTC
TRBD2	few	TRBJ2-7	TRBV16	CASSQSASGSYEQYF	TGTGCCAGCAGCCAAAGTGCTAGCGGATCCTACGAGCAGTACTTC
-	-	TRBJ2-7	TRBV27	CASSPQVTYEQYF	TGTGCCAGCAGTCCACAGGTGACCTACGAGCAGTACTTC
-	-	TRBJ2-7	TRBV5-5	CASSLVVADYEQYF	TGTGCCAGCAGCTTGGTTGTCGCGGACTACGAGCAGTACTTC
TRBD2	-	TRBJ2-7	TRBV29-1	CSGALGGAYEQYF	TGCAGCGGTGCCCTCGGGGGGGCCTACGAGCAGTACTTC
TRBD2	-	TRBJ2-7	TRBV5-1	CASSWGLADYEQYF	TGCGCCAGCAGCTGGGGACTAGCGGACTACGAGCAGTACTTC
-	-	TRBJ2-7	TRBV28	CASSLEMSYEQYF	TGTGCCAGCAGTTTAGAGATGTCCTACGAGCAGTACTTC
-	-	TRBJ1-4	TRBV4-3	CASSQGRATNEKLFF	TGCGCCAGCAGCCAAGGACGGGCAACTAATGAAAAACTGTTTTTT
TRBD1	-	TRBJ2-2	TRBV7-6	CASSPWDSRTGELFF	TGTGCCAGCAGTCCCTGGGACAGCCGTACCGGGGAGCTGTTTTTT
-	once	TRBJ2-7	TRBV7-6	CASSLGQGPSYEQYF	TGTGCCAGCAGCTTAGGTCAGGGGCCCTCCTACGAGCAGTACTTC
-	-	TRBJ2-7	TRBV5-1	CASTAFKGPYEQYF	TGCGCCAGCACTGCCTTCAAGGGGCCCTACGAGCAGTACTTC
-	-	TRBJ2-7	TRBV5-2	CASSQGGQSYEQYF	TGTGCCAGCAGCCAAGGGGGCCAAAGCTACGAGCAGTACTTC
TRBD1	medium-sized	TRBJ1-1	TRBV19	CASSIDGGGEAFF	TGTGCCAGTAGTATAGACGGAGGGGGCGAAGCTTTCTTT
-	-	TRBJ2-1	TRBV2	CASSAHPEGGLNEQFF	TGTGCCAGCAGTGCCCACCCGGAGGGGGGGCTTAATGAGCAGTTCTTC
-	once	TRBJ2-3	TRBV9	CASSAQPTERPNHTQYF	TGTGCCAGCAGCGCACAACCTACCGAGCGGCCCAACCATACGCAGTATTTT
-	once	TRBJ1-3	TRBV11-2	CASSTVQGTIYF	TGTGCCAGCAGCACAGTACAGGGCACCATATATTTT
TRBD1	-	TRBJ1-1	TRBV19	CASSFGTENTEAFF	TGTGCCAGTAGTTTTGGGACAGAGAACACTGAAGCTTTCTTT
-	-	TRBJ2-7	TRBV7-9	CASSLARRGREQYF	TGTGCCAGCAGCTTAGCGCGAAGAGGGCGCGAGCAGTACTTC
-	-	TRBJ2-7	TRBV13	CASTLGRTYEQYF	TGTGCCAGCACCTTAGGGAGGACCTACGAGCAGTACTTC
-	-	TRBJ1-1	TRBV30	CAWSVEVGNTEAFF	TGTGCCTGGAGTGTAGAGGTTGGGAACACTGAAGCTTTCTTT
-	-	TRBJ1-5	TRBV28	CASAPRGNNQPQHF	TGTGCCAGCGCCCCACGGGGGAACAATCAGCCCCAGCATTTT
TRBD1	-	TRBJ2-7	TRBV5-6	CASSSLTGQGSYEQYF	TGTGCCAGCAGCTCCCTTACCGGACAGGGTTCCTACGAGCAGTACTTC
TRBD2	-	TRBJ2-3	TRBV2	CASKASGGFTDTQYF	TGTGCCAGCAAGGCTAGCGGGGGGTTCACAGATACGCAGTATTTT
TRBD2	-	TRBJ2-7	TRBV11-2	CASSLEGTSGGFSYEQYF	TGTGCCAGCAGCTTAGAGGGGACTAGCGGGGGTTTTTCCTACGAGCAGTACTTC
TRBD2	-	TRBJ2-1	TRBV7-9	CASSLSGKVGSYNEQFF	TGTGCCAGCAGCTTAAGCGGGAAAGTCGGCTCCTACAATGAGCAGTTCTTC
TRBD2	-	TRBJ2-1	TRBV5-4	CASSLGTSGRDEQFF	TGTGCCAGCAGCTTGGGGACTAGCGGGAGGGATGAGCAGTTCTTC
-	once	TRBJ2-3	TRBV4-3	CASSQEAGPSTDTQYF	TGCGCCAGCAGCCAAGAGGCGGGACCTAGCACAGATACGCAGTATTTT
TRBD2	-	TRBJ2-7	TRBV7-2	CASSQAGGAEQYF	TGTGCCAGCTCCCAGGCCGGGGGGGCGGAGCAGTACTTC
TRBD2	-	TRBJ2-7	TRBV7-9	CASSLEREGVEQYF	TGTGCCAGCAGCTTAGAGCGGGAGGGGGTCGAGCAGTACTTC
TRBD1	-	TRBJ1-1	TRBV11-2	CASSLGQADLGFF	TGTGCCAGCAGCCTAGGACAGGCGGATTTAGGTTTCTTT
-	-	TRBJ1-1	TRBV13	CASSLGGDLEVNTEAFF	TGTGCCAGCAGCTTGGGGGGGGATCTGGAGGTGAACACTGAAGCTTTCTTT
TRBD2	-	TRBJ2-3	TRBV19	CASSITLAGGSTDTQYF	TGTGCCAGTAGTATTACCCTAGCGGGAGGGAGCACAGATACGCAGTATTTT
-	-	TRBJ2-7	TRBV27	CASSPTQGPSLYEQYF	TGTGCCAGCAGTCCCACACAGGGACCGAGCCTTTACGAGCAGTACTTC
TRBD1	-	TRBJ2-1	TRBV5-5	CASSLRDRWNEQFF	TGTGCCAGCAGCTTGCGGGACAGGTGGAATGAGCAGTTCTTC
-	-	TRBJ2-1	TRBV15	CATSRHMSLEGGSYNEQFF	TGTGCCACCAGCAGACATATGTCCCTAGAGGGAGGCTCCTACAATGAGCAGTTCTTC
-	-	TRBJ2-7	TRBV14	CASSQEGGGPYEQYF	TGTGCCAGCAGCCAAGAAGGGGGGGGGCCCTACGAGCAGTACTTC
TRBD1	-	TRBJ2-7	TRBV6-5	CASTPGTGSYEQYF	TGTGCCAGTACCCCCGGGACAGGGTCCTACGAGCAGTACTTC
-	-	TRBJ1-1	TRBV5-6	CASSARRSLTEAFF	TGTGCCAGCAGCGCGAGGCGGAGTTTGACTGAAGCTTTCTTT
-	-	TRBJ1-2	TRBV6-5	CASRTDLSNYGYTF	TGTGCCAGCAGGACAGATTTATCCAACTATGGCTACACCTTC
-	-	TRBJ2-1	TRBV6-4	CASSAGVGSYNEQFF	TGTGCCAGCAGTGCGGGGGTAGGCTCCTACAATGAGCAGTTCTTC
TRBD1	-	TRBJ1-5	TRBV7-3	CASSYGGTGNQPQHF	TGTGCCAGCAGCTACGGAGGGACAGGGAATCAGCCCCAGCATTTT
-	-	TRBJ2-7	TRBV18	CASSLDTAYEQYF	TGTGCCAGCTCGCTGGACACGGCCTACGAGCAGTACTTC
TRBD2	-	TRBJ2-5	TRBV5-1	CASSLVGLAGALQETQYF	TGCGCCAGCAGCTTGGTGGGACTAGCGGGAGCGCTTCAGGAGACCCAGTACTTC
-	-	TRBJ1-5	TRBV27	CASRNDQAPGKPQHF	TGTGCCAGCAGAAACGACCAGGCTCCAGGGAAGCCCCAGCATTTT
-	-	TRBJ1-3	TRBV28	CASSFDLLGGRNTIYF	TGTGCCAGCAGTTTCGACCTTCTAGGGGGTAGGAACACCATATATTTT
TRBD1	-	TRBJ2-4	TRBV19	CASWDRGNIQYF	TGTGCCAGTTGGGACAGGGGAAACATTCAGTACTTC
-	-	TRBJ2-3	TRBV9	CASSVADTFLDTQYF	TGTGCCAGCAGCGTAGCGGACACCTTTTTAGATACGCAGTATTTT
-	-	TRBJ2-7	TRBV7-3	CASSSGTDLEQYF	TGTGCCAGCAGCTCCGGGACTGATCTTGAGCAGTACTTC